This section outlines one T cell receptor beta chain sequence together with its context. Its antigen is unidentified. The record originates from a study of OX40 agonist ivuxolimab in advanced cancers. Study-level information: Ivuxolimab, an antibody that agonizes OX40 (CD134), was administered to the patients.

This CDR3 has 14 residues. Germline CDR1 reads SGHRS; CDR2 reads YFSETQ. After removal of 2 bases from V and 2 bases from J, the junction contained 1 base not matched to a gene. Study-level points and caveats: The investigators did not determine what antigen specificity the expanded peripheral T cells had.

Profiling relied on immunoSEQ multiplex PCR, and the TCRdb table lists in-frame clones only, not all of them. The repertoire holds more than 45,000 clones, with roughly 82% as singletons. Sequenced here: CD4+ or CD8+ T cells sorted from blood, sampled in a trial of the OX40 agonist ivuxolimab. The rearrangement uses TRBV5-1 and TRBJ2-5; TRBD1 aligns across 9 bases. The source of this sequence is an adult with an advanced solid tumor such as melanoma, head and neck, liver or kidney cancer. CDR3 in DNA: TGCGCCAGCAGCTTCGGGACAGGGCAAGAGACCCAGTACTTC. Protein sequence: CASSFGTGQETQYF.